This is a list of T cell receptor beta chains from one sample in a study of technical replicates of blood from several donors. TCRdb's copy holds only in-frame clones and misses some; the assay was immunoSEQ multiplex PCR. The sample consists of approximately 97,000 clones, 85% to 95% of them appearing once. Material: T cells isolated from PBMCs. Source of these receptors: a human donor in good health. CDR3s include the opening cysteine and the closing phenylalanine or tryptophan. D genes are given only for firm matches. Expanded clones get a size class; other rows say once, few or many, or leave the size out.

clone_size: -
j_call: TRBJ1-2
d_call: -
v_call: TRBV6-5
cdr3_length: 15
cdr3_aa: CASSLGGSDGNGYTF
cdr3_nt: TGTGCCAGCAGCCTCGGAGGGAGTGATGGAAATGGCTACACCTTC

clone_size: -
j_call: TRBJ2-7
d_call: -
v_call: TRBV27
cdr3_length: 12
cdr3_aa: CASSLPGFEQYF
cdr3_nt: TGTGCCAGCAGTTTGCCAGGGTTCGAGCAGTACTTC

clone_size: -
j_call: TRBJ2-1
d_call: -
v_call: TRBV4-1
cdr3_length: 13
cdr3_aa: CASSPPGRNEQFF
cdr3_nt: TGCGCCAGCAGCCCGCCTGGGCGCAATGAGCAGTTCTTC

clone_size: -
j_call: TRBJ1-4
d_call: -
v_call: TRBV7-8
cdr3_length: 15
cdr3_aa: CASSGRTVLNEKLFF
cdr3_nt: TGTGCCAGCAGCGGACGGACAGTGCTTAATGAAAAACTGTTTTTT

clone_size: -
j_call: TRBJ1-1
d_call: TRBD1
v_call: TRBV19
cdr3_length: 14
cdr3_aa: CASSRQGLPPEAFF
cdr3_nt: TGTGCCAGTAGTAGACAGGGCCTTCCGCCTGAAGCTTTCTTT

clone_size: -
j_call: TRBJ2-1
d_call: -
v_call: TRBV9
cdr3_length: 12
cdr3_aa: CASSVISDEQFF
cdr3_nt: TGTGCCAGCAGCGTAATCAGCGATGAGCAGTTCTTC

clone_size: -
j_call: TRBJ2-1
d_call: TRBD2
v_call: TRBV28
cdr3_length: 15
cdr3_aa: CASSPRTSGRIKQFF
cdr3_nt: TGTGCCAGCAGTCCTCGGACTAGCGGGAGAATAAAGCAGTTCTTC

clone_size: few
j_call: TRBJ1-1
d_call: TRBD1
v_call: TRBV7-2
cdr3_length: 16
cdr3_aa: CASSSRWGTGSTEAFF
cdr3_nt: TGTGCCAGCAGCTCTAGGTGGGGGACAGGGTCCACTGAAGCTTTCTTT

clone_size: -
j_call: TRBJ1-1
d_call: -
v_call: TRBV5-5
cdr3_length: 13
cdr3_aa: CASTREGNTEAFF
cdr3_nt: TGTGCCAGCACCAGGGAAGGAAACACTGAAGCTTTCTTT

clone_size: -
j_call: TRBJ2-7
d_call: TRBD2
v_call: TRBV9
cdr3_length: 17
cdr3_aa: CASSEGLAGGLSYEQYF
cdr3_nt: TGTGCCAGCAGCGAAGGACTAGCGGGAGGGTTGTCCTACGAGCAGTACTTC

clone_size: -
j_call: TRBJ1-4
d_call: -
v_call: TRBV19
cdr3_length: 13
cdr3_aa: CATSQTTNEKLFF
cdr3_nt: TGTGCCACCTCACAGACTACGAATGAAAAACTGTTTTTT

clone_size: -
j_call: TRBJ1-2
d_call: -
v_call: TRBV19
cdr3_length: 15
cdr3_aa: CASSTLAGAPMGYTF
cdr3_nt: TGTGCCAGTAGTACTCTAGCAGGGGCCCCTATGGGCTACACCTTC

clone_size: -
j_call: TRBJ2-7
d_call: TRBD1
v_call: TRBV15
cdr3_length: 15
cdr3_aa: CATSRGTGDLYEQYF
cdr3_nt: TGTGCCACCAGCAGGGGGACAGGAGATCTCTACGAGCAGTACTTC

clone_size: -
j_call: TRBJ2-2
d_call: TRBD2
v_call: TRBV19
cdr3_length: 17
cdr3_aa: CASRGASGRWNTGELFF
cdr3_nt: TGTGCCAGTAGGGGGGCTAGCGGGAGGTGGAACACCGGGGAGCTGTTTTTT

clone_size: -
j_call: TRBJ1-2
d_call: TRBD1
v_call: TRBV28
cdr3_length: 12
cdr3_aa: CASIHTGDGYTF
cdr3_nt: TGTGCCAGCATTCATACAGGGGATGGCTACACCTTC